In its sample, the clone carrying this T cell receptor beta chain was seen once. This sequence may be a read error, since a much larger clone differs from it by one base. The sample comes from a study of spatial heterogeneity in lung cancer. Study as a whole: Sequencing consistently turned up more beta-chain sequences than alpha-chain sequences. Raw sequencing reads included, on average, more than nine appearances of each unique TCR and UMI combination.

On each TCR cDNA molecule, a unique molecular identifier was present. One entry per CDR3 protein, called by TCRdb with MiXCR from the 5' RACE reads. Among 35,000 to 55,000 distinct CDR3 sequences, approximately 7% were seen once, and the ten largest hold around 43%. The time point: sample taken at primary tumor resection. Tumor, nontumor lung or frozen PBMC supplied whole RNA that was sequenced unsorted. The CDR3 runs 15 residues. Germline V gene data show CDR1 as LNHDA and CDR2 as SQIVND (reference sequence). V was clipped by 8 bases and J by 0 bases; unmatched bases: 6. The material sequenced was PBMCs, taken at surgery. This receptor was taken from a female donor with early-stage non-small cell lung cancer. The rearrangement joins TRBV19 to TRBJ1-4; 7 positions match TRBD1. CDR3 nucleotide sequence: TGTGCCAGTTCCCGACAGGGCGCAACTAATGAAAAACTGTTTTTT. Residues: CASSRQGATNEKLFF.